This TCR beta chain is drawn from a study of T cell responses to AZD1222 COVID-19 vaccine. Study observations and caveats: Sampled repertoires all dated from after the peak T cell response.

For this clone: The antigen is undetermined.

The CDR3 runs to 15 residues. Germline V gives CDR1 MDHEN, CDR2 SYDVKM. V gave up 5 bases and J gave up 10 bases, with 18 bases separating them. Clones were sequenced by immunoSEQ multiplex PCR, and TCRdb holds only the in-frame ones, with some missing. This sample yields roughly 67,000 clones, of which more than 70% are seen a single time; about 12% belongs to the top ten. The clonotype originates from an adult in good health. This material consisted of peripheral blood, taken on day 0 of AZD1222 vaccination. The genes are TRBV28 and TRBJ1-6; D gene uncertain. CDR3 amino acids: CASSREEGGGSPLHF. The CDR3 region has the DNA TGTGCCAGCAGTCGGGAGGAGGGAGGAGGATCACCCCTCCACTTT.